The 8 T cell receptor beta chains given below trace back to one sample, sequenced in a study of OX40 agonist ivuxolimab in advanced cancers. The library was built by means of the immunoSEQ multiplex PCR assay. The source is immuneACCESS, and TCRdb retained only in-frame sequences with V and J called. Part of the clones is not carried over; for the studies checked, unresolved V genes explain less than half of this, and the remainder is unexplained. The sample profile shows tens of thousands of clones; more than 90% of them were found once. The ten largest clones take up under 0.4% of the sample. The material was CD4+ or CD8+ T cells sorted from blood, obtained in a trial of the OX40 agonist ivuxolimab. The receptors come from an adult with an advanced solid tumor such as melanoma, head and neck, liver or kidney cancer.

This chain uses TRBV28 with TRBJ2-7; 11 positions match TRBD1. Germline CDR1 is MDHEN and CDR2 is SYDVKM. This CDR3 region has 13 residues. Germline trimming cut 2 bases from V and 6 bases from J; bases unmatched to any gene: 0. CDR3 sequence: CASSLGTGGEQYF. The DNA for the CDR3 is TGTGCCAGCAGTTTAGGGACAGGGGGCGAGCAGTACTTC.

The chain joins TRBV4-1 to TRBJ2-5, with D unclear. The V gene's germline CDR1 is MGHRA and CDR2 YSYEKL. The V end lost 3 bases, the J end lost 2 bases, and 7 bases lay between the germline ends. The CDR3 is 13 residues long. This chain's CDR3 is CASSQVLQETQYF. DNA for the CDR3: TGCGCCAGCAGCCAGGTATTACAAGAGACCCAGTACTTC.

This chain connects TRBV5-6 to TRBJ1-2, with D uncertain. CDR3 size: 15 residues. Per germline, CDR1 SGHDT and CDR2 YYEEEE. The V gene lost 0 bases and the J gene lost 7 bases, with 16 bases spanning the gap. DNA for the CDR3: TGTGCCAGCAGCTTGGAGAAAGGACTTAAAAGTGGCTACACCTTC. Translated, it gives CASSLEKGLKSGYTF.

CDR3 in DNA: TGTGCCAGCAGTTACTCGAGGAGGGGAGATCAGCCCCAGCATTTT. Translation: CASSYSRRGDQPQHF. The gene calls are TRBV6-5 and TRBJ1-5; D might be TRBD1 (5 bases). Germline V CDR1 and CDR2: MNHEY, SVGAGI. The CDR3 covers 15 residues. V dropped 0 bases and J dropped 5 bases, with 11 bases sitting between them.

The J gene is TRBJ1-2, the V gene TRBV28; 7 bases match TRBD1. This CDR3 has 14 amino acids. The V gene's germline CDR1 is MDHEN and CDR2 SYDVKM. Losses at the gene ends were 7 bases for V and 4 bases for J; bases not matched to a gene: 9. CDR3 protein: CASTEGGISYGYTF. CDR3 bases: TGTGCCAGCACCGAAGGGGGCATTAGCTATGGCTACACCTTC.

This chain connects TRBV11-2 to TRBJ1-4; tentatively, D is TRBD1 (6 bases). The CDR3 totals 16 residues. The ends were cut back, 6 bases at V and 8 bases at J, with 22 bases in the middle. In germline, CDR1 is SGHAT, CDR2 FQNNGV. The CDR3 DNA sequence: TGTGCCAGCAGTTACGTCGGGGGGGACACTGGGGAAAAACTGTTTTTT. Amino acids: CASSYVGGDTGEKLFF.

The CDR3 nucleotides are TGCAGCGTTGATGGATTGGGGCAGGGAAGGACCCAGTACTTC. Translation gives CSVDGLGQGRTQYF. V is TRBV29-1 and J is TRBJ2-5, with D possibly being TRBD1 (5 bases). The germline V and J ends were trimmed by 3 bases and 7 bases, with 18 bases remaining between them. Germline assignment: CDR1 SQVTM and CDR2 ANQGSEA. The length of the CDR3 is 14 residues.

This sequence joins TRBV6-5 and TRBJ2-7, with 13 bases identical to TRBD2. This CDR3 is 15 amino acids long. J was trimmed by 4 bases and V by 5 bases; bases with no gene match: 5. Germline CDR1 reads MNHEY; CDR2 reads SVGAGI. Here the CDR3 DNA reads TGTGCCAGCAGTCCCGGGACTAGCGGGAAATACGAGCAGTACTTC. It specifies CASSPGTSGKYEQYF.